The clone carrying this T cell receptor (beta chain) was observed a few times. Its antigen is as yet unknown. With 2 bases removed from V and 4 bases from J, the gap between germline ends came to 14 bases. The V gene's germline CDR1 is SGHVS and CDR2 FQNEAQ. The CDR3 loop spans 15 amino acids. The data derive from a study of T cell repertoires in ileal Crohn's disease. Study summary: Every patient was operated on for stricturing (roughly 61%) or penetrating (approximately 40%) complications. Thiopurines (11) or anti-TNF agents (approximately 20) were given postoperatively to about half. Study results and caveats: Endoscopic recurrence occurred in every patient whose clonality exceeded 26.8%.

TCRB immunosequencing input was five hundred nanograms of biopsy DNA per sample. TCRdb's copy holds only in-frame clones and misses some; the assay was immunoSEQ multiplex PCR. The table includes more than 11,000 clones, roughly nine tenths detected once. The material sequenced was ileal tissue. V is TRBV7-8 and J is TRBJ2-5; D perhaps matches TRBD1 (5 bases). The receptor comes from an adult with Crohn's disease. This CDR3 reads CASSLRGQMGETQYF. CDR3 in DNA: TGTGCCAGCAGCTTAAGGGGCCAGATGGGAGAGACCCAGTACTTC.